One sample yielded the 26 T cell receptor beta chains listed below, sequenced in a study of cytomegalovirus exposure and HLA in healthy donors. The PCR made use of 60 Vbeta and 13 Jbeta primers. This table comes from immunoSEQ multiplex PCR, and its TCRdb copy is limited to in-frame clones, with some not included. This table has roughly 140,000 clones, around 84% appearing once. The specimen sequenced was PBMCs. The receptors shown here come from a boy aged 2 to 10 in good health and CMV-seronegative.

Comments on this clone: The sample holds other DNA sequences that translate to the same CDR3. V gene TRBV30 combines with J gene TRBJ1-5, with 9 bases that match TRBD1. There are 14 residues in the CDR3. The germline CDR1 and CDR2 sequences are GTSNPN and SVGIG (reference sequence). The junction had 2 bases not matched to a gene; V was cut back by 1 base and J by 4 bases. The CDR3 coding sequence is TGTGCCTGGAGTGCGGGACAGGGAAATCAGCCCCAGCATTTT. Its translation is CAWSAGQGNQPQHF.

The CDR3 nucleotides read TGTGCCAGCAGTGAAACCCAGAACAGGGGCCAATACGAGCAGTACTTC. As protein: CASSETQNRGQYEQYF. This sequence joins TRBV6-1 and TRBJ2-7; 7 nucleotides match TRBD1. The V gene end was trimmed by 2 bases and the J gene end by 4 bases; junction bases not matched to a gene: 11. Germline lookup yields CDR1 MNHNS and CDR2 SASEGT. The CDR3 sequence is 16 residues long.

In DNA form, the CDR3 reads TGTGCCAGCAGGGTAAAGACAGCCGACAAACAAGACCACACCTACGAGCAGTACTTC. As protein: CASRVKTADKQDHTYEQYF. V gene TRBV7-9 combines with J gene TRBJ2-7; D is possibly TRBD1 (5 bases). Per germline, CDR1 SEHNR and CDR2 FQNEAQ (reference sequence). CDR3 size: 19 residues. Trimming pared 6 bases from V and 2 bases from J, leaving 29 bases between.

V gene TRBV5-5 combines with J gene TRBJ2-4; 7 bases align to TRBD1. The CDR3 is 14 amino acids. Trimming cost V 3 bases and J 1 base; bases outside gene matches: 1. Germline-derived CDR1 and CDR2 are SGHKS and YYEKEE (reference sequence). The CDR3 DNA reads TGTGCCAGCAGCTCACAGGGGGCCAAAAACATTCAGTACTTC. Protein sequence: CASSSQGAKNIQYF.

The rearrangement joins TRBV6-1 to TRBJ1-2; D possibly corresponds to TRBD1 (5 bases). V lost 1 base and J 4 bases, leaving 7 bases between the germline ends. The CDR3 extends over 13 amino acids. Looked up from germline, CDR1 is MNHNS and CDR2 is SASEGT. As DNA, the CDR3 is TGTGCCAGCAGTGAAGATGGGGCCTATGGCTACACCTTC. Amino acid sequence: CASSEDGAYGYTF.

The chain recombines TRBV4-1 with TRBJ2-1; TRBD2 matches 7 bases. The J segment lost 4 bases and the V segment lost 2 bases, leaving 14 bases of the junction unmatched. Germline V CDR1 and CDR2: MGHRA, YSYEKL. This CDR3 contains 18 residues. As DNA, the CDR3 is TGCGCCAGCAGCCAACCTCCATGGCGGGAGTACCCTTACAATGAGCAGTTCTTC. Protein: CASSQPPWREYPYNEQFF.

This chain links TRBV2 with TRBJ2-1; 7 nucleotides align to TRBD2. Germline CDR1 is SNHLY and CDR2 is FYNNEI. V lost 7 bases, J lost 1 base, and 7 bases stayed unmatched. The CDR3 runs to 15 residues. The CDR3 DNA follows: TGTGCCAGCATCCGCACTAGCGTATCCTACAATGAGCAGTTCTTC. As protein: CASIRTSVSYNEQFF.

The gene calls are TRBV7-2 and TRBJ1-2; D is perhaps TRBD1 (5 bases). Germline values: CDR1 SGHTA, CDR2 FQGNSA. The CDR3 spans 14 residues. The ends were cut back, 6 bases at V and 6 bases at J, with 17 bases in the middle. CDR3 protein: CASSRTRDWDGYTF. The CDR3 nucleotides read TGTGCCAGCAGTCGGACGAGGGACTGGGATGGCTACACCTTC. The full variable domain, with the rest looked up from reference TRBV7-2 and TRBJ1-2, is GAGVSQSPSNKVTEKGKDVELRCDPISGHTALYWYRQSLGQGLEFLIYFQGNSAPDKSGLPSDRFSAERTGGSVSTLTIQRTQQEDSAVYLCASSRTRDWDGYTFGSGTRLTVV.

V gene TRBV11-1 combines with J gene TRBJ1-2; 10 bases fit TRBD1. V was clipped by 3 bases and J by 4 bases; unmatched bases: 2. This CDR3 spans 14 amino acids. Germline V gene lookup returns CDR1 SGHAT and CDR2 FQDESV (reference sequence). The CDR3 coding sequence is TGTGCCAGCAGCTTGGGACAGGGGACCTATGGCTACACCTTC. Translation: CASSLGQGTYGYTF. The complete variable domain, with remaining parts taken from reference TRBV11-1 and TRBJ1-2, reads EAEVAQSPRYKITEKSQAVAFWCDPISGHATLYWYRQILGQGPELLVQFQDESVVDDSQLPKDRFSAERLKGVDSTLKIQPAELGDSAMYLCASSLGQGTYGYTFGSGTRLTVV.

The chain combines TRBV10-2 with TRBJ2-4, with a tentative D call TRBD2 (7 bases). The CDR3 length is 14 residues. V lost 6 bases, J lost 1 base, and 10 bases lay in between. Germline CDR1 WSHSY, CDR2 SAAADI. The CDR3 bases are TGCGCCAGCAGGGAGGGGGGGGCCAAAAACATTCAGTACTTC. Protein: CASREGGAKNIQYF.

The chain uses TRBV5-4 and TRBJ2-2; a possible D gene is TRBD1 (6 bases). This CDR3 spans 16 amino acids. Trimming pared 0 bases from V and 6 bases from J, leaving 15 bases between. Germline V gene data show CDR1 as SGHNT and CDR2 as YYREEE (reference sequence). CDR3 in DNA: TGTGCCAGCAGCTTGGAGGGGTGGGGGCATGCCGGGGAGCTGTTTTTT. This codes for CASSLEGWGHAGELFF.

This clone was seen more than once but under ten times. This chain uses TRBV9 with TRBJ1-5; 10 bases match TRBD1. V gave up 0 bases and J gave up 7 bases; unmatched junction bases: 1. The CDR3 has 14 amino acids. Germline V gene lookup returns CDR1 SGDLS and CDR2 YYNGEE. The CDR3 reads CASSVGTGGQPQHF. CDR3 coding DNA: TGTGCCAGCAGCGTAGGGACAGGGGGACAGCCCCAGCATTTT. Using reference TRBV9 and TRBJ1-5 for the parts outside the CDR3, the full variable domain is DSGVTQTPKHLITATGQRVTLRCSPRSGDLSVYWYQQSLDQGLQFLIQYYNGEERAKGNILERFSAQQFPDLHSELNLSSLELGDSALYFCASSVGTGGQPQHFGDGTRLSIL.

The rearrangement links TRBV20-1 to TRBJ2-1; D call uncertain. The CDR3 extends over 11 amino acids. Trimming shortened V by 7 bases and J by 6 bases, and 10 bases separated the two germline ends. Germline V gene sequence: CDR1 DFQATT, CDR2 SNEGSKA (reference sequence). The CDR3 loop is CSVPVRNEQFF. The CDR3 region has the DNA TGCAGTGTGCCGGTCCGCAATGAGCAGTTCTTC.

The chain combines TRBV4-1 with TRBJ2-7; TRBD1 matches 7 bases. With 3 bases clipped from V and 3 bases from J, the junction kept 11 bases outside the gene matches. The CDR3 loop spans 16 amino acids. Germline CDR1 and CDR2: MGHRA and YSYEKL. The CDR3 DNA sequence: TGCGCCAGCAGCCAGGAGAAAAAACAGGGGAACTACGAGCAGTACTTC. The encoded protein is CASSQEKKQGNYEQYF.

J is TRBJ1-4 and V is TRBV2; the D is unclear. This CDR3 comprises 13 residues. V lost 6 bases, J lost 10 bases, and 15 bases lay in between. Germline V CDR1 and CDR2: SNHLY, FYNNEI. This CDR3 reads CASRNSPGGKLFF. The CDR3 DNA reads TGTGCCAGCAGAAACTCCCCAGGAGGAAAACTGTTTTTT.

The chain combines TRBV4-3 with TRBJ2-7; weak D call: TRBD1 (5 bases). The CDR3 is 17 amino acids. Deletions cut 4 bases from V and 3 bases from J, with 22 bases between. Per germline, CDR1 LGHNA and CDR2 YSLEER. The CDR3 reads CASSRSVGVGLFYEQYF. The CDR3 DNA sequence: TGCGCCAGCAGCCGCAGTGTGGGCGTGGGGCTTTTCTACGAGCAGTACTTC.

This clone was observed a handful of times. J is TRBJ2-5 and V is TRBV28; 9 bases match TRBD2. The J call may be wrong; the DNA end is better matched by TRBJ2-7. The CDR3 contains 11 residues. Germline CDR1 and CDR2: MDHEN and SYDVKM. CDR3 nucleotide sequence: TGTGCCGCAGCGGGGGGCACCGAGCAGTACTTC. Amino acids: CAAAGGTEQYF.

There are a few counts of this clone. This chain links TRBV19 with TRBJ2-3, with TRBD2 matching 11 bases. Trimming took 2 bases from V and 4 from J; bases not matched to a gene: 11. CDR3 size: 18 residues. Germline assignment: CDR1 LNHDA and CDR2 SQIVND (reference sequence). CDR3 amino acids: CASSISALAGGDADTQYF. CDR3 DNA: TGTGCCAGTAGTATAAGTGCCCTAGCGGGGGGTGATGCAGATACGCAGTATTTT.

The sample holds a few counts of this clone. This sequence joins TRBV19 and TRBJ2-5; TRBD1 agrees at 7 bases. V was clipped by 0 bases and J by 4 bases; unmatched bases: 5. There are 15 residues in the CDR3. Per germline, CDR1 LNHDA and CDR2 SQIVND (reference sequence). As DNA, the CDR3 is TGTGCCAGTAGTATAGAGGGGGCAGGGGGAGAGACCCAGTACTTC. It encodes CASSIEGAGGETQYF.

The V gene is TRBV11-2, the J gene TRBJ2-7; maybe TRBD1 (6 bases). V lost 2 bases and J 3 bases, leaving 8 bases between the germline ends. Looked up from germline, CDR1 is SGHAT and CDR2 is FQNNGV. The CDR3 runs 13 residues. CDR3 region: CASSLQGGYEQYF. The CDR3 DNA follows: TGTGCCAGCAGCTTACAAGGGGGCTACGAGCAGTACTTC.

This clone occurred a few times. The chain joins TRBV5-1 to TRBJ2-7; TRBD2 matches 7 bases. The CDR3 is made up of 13 amino acids. The V gene's germline CDR1 is SGHRS and CDR2 YFSETQ. Losses at the gene ends were 2 bases for V and 7 bases for J; bases not matched to a gene: 6. The CDR3 sequence: CASSFGLEGEQYF. For the CDR3, the DNA is TGCGCCAGCAGCTTCGGACTAGAAGGTGAGCAGTACTTC.

The V call is TRBV6-1, the J call TRBJ2-5; 13 bases are shared with TRBD2. The end of the DNA is better explained by TRBJ2-7, so the J call may be wrong. The CDR3 extends over 17 amino acids. Germline V gene sequence: CDR1 MNHNS, CDR2 SASEGT. CDR3 bases: TGTGCCAGCAGTGAACCCACTAGCGGGGGGGCTGGCTACGAGCAGTACTTC. Translation: CASSEPTSGGAGYEQYF.

This chain joins TRBV4-2 and TRBJ1-1, with unresolved D. In germline, CDR1 is LGHNA, CDR2 YNFKEQ. This CDR3 is built from 12 residues. Trimming took off 4 bases at V and 10 bases at J, with 13 bases between the two ends. The CDR3 spells CASSLGAAGAFF. CDR3 nucleotide sequence: TGTGCCAGCAGCCTAGGAGCTGCGGGAGCTTTCTTT.

The chain carries TRBV6-6 and TRBJ1-6, with D possibly being TRBD1 (6 bases). The CDR3 spans 14 residues. V dropped 2 bases and J dropped 8 bases, with 10 bases sitting between them. From germline, CDR1 is MNHNY and CDR2 SVGAGI (reference sequence). The CDR3 region has the DNA TGTGCCAGCAGTTACCGGGGGGGCGATTCACCCCTCCACTTT. Protein: CASSYRGGDSPLHF.

The genes are TRBV14 and TRBJ2-7; maybe TRBD1 (6 bases). CDR1 and CDR2 (germline): SGHDN, FVKESK. V lost 3 bases, J lost 1 base, and 25 bases lay in between. The CDR3 covers 19 residues. The CDR3 coding sequence is TGTGCCAGCAGCCATTGGTGGGACACCGAAGACCACGGTTCCTACGAGCAGTACTTC. Its protein is CASSHWWDTEDHGSYEQYF.

V and J are TRBV6-5 and TRBJ2-2; no firm D call. This CDR3 region has 12 residues. Germline assignment: CDR1 MNHEY and CDR2 SVGAGI. The ends were cut back, 5 bases at V and 9 bases at J, with 10 bases in the middle. The CDR3 coding sequence is TGTGCCAGCAGTGAATACAACCGGGAGCTGTTTTTT. Translated: CASSEYNRELFF.